A single sample is the source of the 29 T cell receptor beta chains below, sequenced in a study of persistence of HIV-infected CD4 T cells. The libraries were made with immunoSEQ version 4 in survey mode. TCRdb keeps only in-frame clones here, not all; method: immunoSEQ multiplex PCR. The sample consists of approximately 39,000 clones, 82% of them appearing once. These TCRs are of unknown antigen specificity. Overlapping HIV-1 Gag 15-mer peptides at approximately 1 ug per peptide per mL were used. Sorted nonresponding memory CD4+ T cells were CD40L-negative, CD69-negative, CD45RO-high. Sequenced material: cultured CD4+ T cells from PBMCs, taken from a patient who received antiretroviral therapy. The receptors derive from an adult with HIV. The donor label of this sample is uncertain.

The chain is built from TRBV5-1 and TRBJ2-3; D is perhaps TRBD2 (6 bases). V was pared by 3 bases and J by 0 bases, with 14 bases between. This CDR3 has 16 residues. The V gene's germline CDR1 is SGHRS and CDR2 YFSETQ. DNA for the CDR3: TGCGCCAGCAGCTCGACACCGACTAGTAGCACAGATACGCAGTATTTT. It specifies CASSSTPTSSTDTQYF.

The rearrangement uses TRBV3-1 (or the pseudogene TRBV3-2) and TRBJ1-2; 9 bases fit TRBD1. This CDR3 is 14 amino acids long. The V and J ends lost 4 bases and 5 bases, in that order; junction bases with no gene match: 5. From germline, CDR1 is LGHDT and CDR2 YNNKEL (reference sequence). CDR3 nucleotide sequence: TGTGCCAGCAGCCGATCGACAGGGGGTTATGGCTACACCTTC. As protein: CASSRSTGGYGYTF.

The genes are TRBV7-6 and TRBJ2-2, with 12 bases fitting TRBD2. V trimming: 1 base; J trimming: 4 bases; junction bases outside the gene matches: 4. Per the germline V gene, CDR1 is SGHVS and CDR2 is FNYEAQ. The length of the CDR3 is 17 residues. CDR3: CASSLGLAGALTGELFF. In DNA, the CDR3 is TGTGCCAGCAGCTTAGGACTAGCGGGGGCCCTCACCGGGGAGCTGTTTTTT.

This sequence joins TRBV20-1 and TRBJ2-5, with 11 bases matching TRBD2. Germline CDR1 is DFQATT and CDR2 is SNEGSKA (reference sequence). The CDR3 has 15 amino acids. The trim removed 3 bases at V and 5 bases at J, leaving 8 bases unmatched. The CDR3, as DNA: TGCAGTGCTAGTATATCTAGCGGGGGGTCGGAGACCCAGTACTTC. Its translation: CSASISSGGSETQYF.

This chain links TRBV5-1 with TRBJ1-4; 7 positions agree with TRBD1. CDR3 length equals 14 residues. The V and J ends lost 4 bases and 7 bases, in that order; junction bases with no gene match: 7. Germline values: CDR1 SGHRS, CDR2 YFSETQ. CDR3 protein: CASSPEGAFEKLFF. In DNA, the CDR3 is TGCGCCAGCAGCCCTGAGGGGGCCTTTGAAAAACTGTTTTTT. Based on the CDR3 plus reference TRBV5-1 and TRBJ1-4, the full variable domain is KAGVTQTPRYLIKTRGQQVTLSCSPISGHRSVSWYQQTPGQGLQFLFEYFSETQRNKGNFPGRFSGRQFSNSRSEMNVSTLELGDSALYLCASSPEGAFEKLFFGSGTQLSVL.

The genes are TRBV2 and TRBJ2-3, with TRBD2 identical over 9 bases. V lost 3 bases to trimming and J lost 3 bases; unmatched junction nucleotides: 7. CDR1 is SNHLY, CDR2 FYNNEI, per germline. There are 16 residues in the CDR3. The CDR3 region has the DNA TGTGCCAGCAGTGAGTCGCCCGGACTAGCGACAGATACGCAGTATTTT. Its translation is CASSESPGLATDTQYF.

This chain connects TRBV5-1 to TRBJ2-7, with 7 nucleotides matching TRBD1. Losses at the gene ends were 3 bases for V and 2 bases for J; bases not matched to a gene: 8. The germline gives CDR1 SGHRS, CDR2 YFSETQ. CDR3 length equals 15 residues. The chain's CDR3 is CASSSGQVATYEQYF. The CDR3 DNA is TGCGCCAGCAGCTCCGGACAGGTCGCAACCTACGAGCAGTACTTC. Full variable domain (remainder filled in from reference TRBV5-1 and TRBJ2-7): KAGVTQTPRYLIKTRGQQVTLSCSPISGHRSVSWYQQTPGQGLQFLFEYFSETQRNKGNFPGRFSGRQFSNSRSEMNVSTLELGDSALYLCASSSGQVATYEQYFGPGTRLTVT.

This chain uses TRBV5-5 with TRBJ1-6; the D is unclear. The CDR3 is 14 residues long. Trimming took off 0 bases at V and 9 bases at J, with 10 bases between the two ends. Looked up from germline, CDR1 is SGHKS and CDR2 is YYEKEE (reference sequence). CDR3 DNA sequence: TGTGCCAGCAGCTTGGGCGCCGCTTCTTCACCCCTCCACTTT. Its translation: CASSLGAASSPLHF.

CDR3 region: CASSRQGTTNTGELFF. The CDR3 bases are TGTGCCAGCAGTCGACAGGGGACAACGAACACCGGGGAGCTGTTTTTT. The chain uses TRBV6-6 and TRBJ2-2, with TRBD1 matching 8 bases. Unmatched junction bases numbered 5, after V lost 5 bases and J lost 0 bases. This CDR3 contains 16 residues. Germline CDR1 MNHNY, CDR2 SVGAGI (reference sequence).

This CDR3 is CASSATGFSNQPQHF. In DNA form, the CDR3 reads TGTGCCAGCAGCGCCACAGGGTTCAGCAATCAGCCCCAGCATTTT. This chain connects TRBV9 to TRBJ1-5, with D tentatively TRBD1 (6 bases). CDR1 is SGDLS and CDR2 is YYNGEE in the germline V gene. V lost 3 bases and J 1 base, leaving 11 bases between the germline ends. The CDR3 is 15 amino acids.

In nucleotides, the CDR3 is TGCAGTGCTAGTACGGGGGGCTACCAAGAGACCCAGTACTTC. Protein: CSASTGGYQETQYF. The chain joins TRBV20-1 to TRBJ2-5, with TRBD2 as a possible D gene (7 bases). This CDR3 is built from 14 residues. V was shortened by 3 bases and J by 0 bases, with 11 bases between the two germline ends. Germline CDR1 DFQATT, CDR2 SNEGSKA (reference sequence).

The chain joins TRBV9 to TRBJ2-3, with a weak D call TRBD1 (5 bases). The CDR3 length is 14 residues. Germline V gene sequence: CDR1 SGDLS, CDR2 YYNGEE. V was clipped by 3 bases and J by 5 bases, with 13 bases between them. The CDR3 nucleotides read TGTGCCAGCAGCGGGGGCCGACCGGGAGATACGCAGTATTTT. This encodes CASSGGRPGDTQYF.

The chain joins TRBV4-1 to TRBJ1-5; D is unclear. CDR3 length: 15 residues. Germline V gene lookup returns CDR1 MGHRA and CDR2 YSYEKL. V shed 3 bases and J shed 0 bases, with 9 bases lying between them. CDR3 bases: TGCGCCAGCAGCCACGGGGAAAATAGCAATCAGCCCCAGCATTTT. It is translated as CASSHGENSNQPQHF.

The chain couples TRBV19 to TRBJ2-1, with 8 bases lining up with TRBD2. The CDR3 consists of 16 residues. Trimming took 4 bases from V and 6 from J; bases not matched to a gene: 11. The germline CDR1 and CDR2 sequences are LNHDA and SQIVND (reference sequence). The CDR3 region is CASSKNPGLVLNEQFF. The CDR3 DNA is TGTGCCAGTAGTAAAAACCCGGGACTAGTTCTCAATGAGCAGTTCTTC.

The rearrangement links TRBV19 to TRBJ2-5, with 12 positions matching TRBD2. CDR1 is LNHDA and CDR2 is SQIVND in the germline V gene (reference sequence). The CDR3 has 16 amino acids. V gave up 4 bases and J gave up 2 bases; unmatched junction bases: 5. The CDR3 loop is CASSRRLAGEQETQYF. For the CDR3, the DNA is TGTGCCAGTAGTAGACGACTAGCGGGGGAACAAGAGACCCAGTACTTC.

The chain carries TRBV6-5 and TRBJ1-6; no reliable D call. Per the germline V gene, CDR1 is MNHEY and CDR2 is SVGAGI. Trimming took off 0 bases at V and 15 bases at J, with 9 bases between the two ends. The CDR3 extends over 12 amino acids. The CDR3 sequence is CASSYSQGHLHF. The DNA of the CDR3 is TGTGCCAGCAGTTACTCGCAAGGGCACCTCCACTTT.

This chain connects TRBV20-1 to TRBJ2-5, with a tentative D call TRBD2 (7 bases). Germline V lookup: CDR1 DFQATT, CDR2 SNEGSKA (reference sequence). The CDR3 covers 15 residues. Deletions cut 3 bases from V and 4 bases from J, with 18 bases between. Written as DNA, the CDR3 is TGCAGTGCTAGTGCGGGGGCTGGGGTGGGAGAGACCCAGTACTTC. Its translation: CSASAGAGVGETQYF.

V usage is TRBV12-5 and J usage is TRBJ2-1; 7 bases match TRBD2. The V gene's germline CDR1 is LGHNT and CDR2 FRNRAP. J was trimmed by 1 base and V by 7 bases; bases with no gene match: 13. The CDR3 extends over 17 amino acids. The CDR3 is CASASPRYGGSYNEQFF. CDR3 bases: TGTGCTAGTGCCTCTCCCCGGTACGGGGGGTCCTACAATGAGCAGTTCTTC.

Here the CDR3 reads CASRGDVGELFF. The DNA of the CDR3 is TGTGCCAGCAGGGGGGATGTCGGGGAGCTGTTTTTT. The chain links TRBV12-3 or TRBV12-4 to TRBJ2-2; tentatively, D is TRBD1 or TRBD2 (5 bases each). The CDR3 loop spans 12 amino acids. Trimming removed 6 bases at V and 7 bases at J, with 9 bases between.

This clone was observed a single time. The V and J genes are TRBV6-5 and TRBJ2-7; unclear D gene. The CDR3 sequence is 14 residues long. Germline V CDR1 and CDR2: MNHEY, SVGAGI. V dropped 5 bases and J dropped 4 bases, with 15 bases sitting between them. The CDR3 reads CASSPLGVLYEQYV. The CDR3 region has the DNA TGTGCCAGCAGTCCGTTGGGCGTGTTGTACGAGCAGTACGTC.

The genes are TRBV27 and TRBJ2-7; no reliable D call. The CDR3 contains 13 residues. Trimming took off 3 bases at V and 1 base at J, with 7 bases between the two ends. The germline CDR1 and CDR2 sequences are MNHEY and SMNVEV (reference sequence). The CDR3 loop reads CASSFGASYEQYF. In DNA form, the CDR3 reads TGTGCCAGCAGTTTTGGAGCTTCCTACGAGCAGTACTTC.

In this sample, this clone turned up a few times. V usage is TRBV11-3 and J usage is TRBJ2-1; D may correspond to TRBD1 or TRBD2 (5 bases each). V lost 5 bases and J lost 6, with 11 bases in between. The CDR3 totals 13 residues. The germline V gene encodes CDR1 SGHNT and CDR2 YENEEA. The CDR3 bases are TGTGCCAGCAGCCAGGGACGGACCAATGAGCAGTTCTTC. As protein: CASSQGRTNEQFF.

This chain connects TRBV11-3 to TRBJ2-7; 15 nucleotides agree with TRBD2. This CDR3 is built from 16 residues. V lost 5 bases, J lost 3 bases, and 5 bases stayed unmatched. Germline V lookup: CDR1 SGHNT, CDR2 YENEEA. This CDR3 reads CASSLGGLAGGYEQYF. CDR3 coding DNA: TGTGCCAGCAGCCTAGGGGGACTAGCGGGGGGCTACGAGCAGTACTTC.

The V gene is TRBV29-1, the J gene TRBJ1-1; the D is unclear. Per the germline V gene, CDR1 is SQVTM and CDR2 is ANQGSEA. The CDR3 length is 14 residues. The V end lost 2 bases, the J end lost 5 bases, and 15 bases lay between the germline ends. The CDR3 region is CSVEISGLGTEAFF. For the CDR3, the DNA is TGCAGCGTTGAAATAAGTGGTTTGGGGACTGAAGCTTTCTTT.

The V and J genes are TRBV19 and TRBJ1-3; a weak D match, TRBD1 (5 bases). Germline CDR1 LNHDA, CDR2 SQIVND (reference sequence). Trimming stripped 5 bases from V and 3 bases from J, with 14 bases between. The CDR3 totals 15 residues. DNA for the CDR3: TGTGCCAGTAGTGAGGGGAATTGGTATGGAAACACCATATATTTT. Protein product: CASSEGNWYGNTIYF. Based on the CDR3 plus reference TRBV19 and TRBJ1-3, the full variable domain is DGGITQSPKYLFRKEGQNVTLSCEQNLNHDAMYWYRQDPGQGLRLIYYSQIVNDFQKGDIAEGYSVSREKKESFPLTVTSAQKNPTAFYLCASSEGNWYGNTIYFGEGSWLTVV.

V and J are TRBV12-3 or TRBV12-4 and TRBJ1-1; no reliable D call. CDR3 length: 13 residues. The V end lost 7 bases, the J end lost 1 base, and 10 bases lay between the germline ends. CDR3 region: CASNPTPNTEAFF. CDR3 DNA: TGTGCCAGCAATCCGACACCGAACACTGAAGCTTTCTTT.

There are a few counts of this clone. The chain recombines TRBV27 with TRBJ1-3; D is perhaps TRBD1 (6 bases). V lost 6 bases and J 1 base, leaving 10 bases between the germline ends. CDR1 is MNHEY, CDR2 SMNVEV, per germline (reference sequence). CDR3 length: 14 residues. The DNA of the CDR3 is TGTGCCAGCAGGGGGGGCGGGTCTGGAAACACCATATATTTT. Amino acid sequence: CASRGGGSGNTIYF.

The chain is built from TRBV12-3 or TRBV12-4 and TRBJ1-5; D is ambiguous. The length of the CDR3 is 13 residues. V was shortened by 11 bases and J by 7 bases, with 18 bases between the two germline ends. CDR3 nucleotide sequence: TGTGCCTGCACCGAGGGTCCGAGACAGCCCCAGCATTTT. As protein: CACTEGPRQPQHF.

The chain carries TRBV6-1 and TRBJ2-7; D possibly matches TRBD1 or TRBD2 (7 bases each). This CDR3 is built from 16 residues. The germline V gene has CDR1 MNHNS and CDR2 SASEGT. Between the trimmed V and J ends, which lost 2 bases and 0 bases, there was a span of 14 bases. This CDR3 is CASSEWGGDSSYEQYV. The CDR3 nucleotides read TGTGCCAGCAGTGAATGGGGAGGGGACAGCTCCTACGAGCAGTACGTC.